A selection of T cell receptor beta chains follows, all from one sample in a study of shared clonotypes between healthy human individuals. Profiled with immunoSEQ multiplex PCR; TCRdb holds only in-frame clones, not every one. This table holds 1,500,000 or so clones, about 98.5% found once. Sample: naive CD4+ T cells sorted from blood. The source of these receptors is a man younger than 40 in good health. Both conserved end residues are part of each CDR3. D genes are given only for firm matches. For some rows the clone size is stated as once, few or many, or as a class when expanded; others skip it.

v_gene	abundance	j_gene	d_gene	CDR3nt	CDR3aa
TRBV10-3	-	TRBJ2-7	-	TGTGCCATCAGTCTGAGGGACACAACCTACGAGCAGTACTTC	CAISLRDTTYEQYF
TRBV5-5	-	TRBJ2-7	-	TGTGCCAGCAGCTACCCCTGGACCGGCGGGGAGCAGTACTTC	CASSYPWTGGEQYF
TRBV4-1	-	TRBJ2-7	TRBD1	TGCGCCAGCAGCCAAGACCCCCGCGGGACAGGGGGCTACGAGCAGTACTTC	CASSQDPRGTGGYEQYF
TRBV25-1	-	TRBJ1-5	TRBD1	TGTGCCAGCAGTGAGGGACAGCCGAATCAGCCCCAGCATTTT	CASSEGQPNQPQHF
TRBV4-1	-	TRBJ2-2	-	TGCGCCAGCAGCCAAGTGTCGACCACCGGGGAGCTGTTTTTT	CASSQVSTTGELFF
TRBV5-1	-	TRBJ2-7	TRBD1	TGCGCCAGCAGCTTGGGTGACAGGGTGCCCTACGAGCAGTACTTC	CASSLGDRVPYEQYF
TRBV5-6	-	TRBJ1-4	TRBD1	TGTGCCAGCAGCAACAGGGGGCCCACTAATGAAAAACTGTTTTTT	CASSNRGPTNEKLFF
TRBV4-1	-	TRBJ2-5	TRBD1	TGCGCCAGCAGCCACGTAGGACAGGAACCACAAGAGACCCAGTACTTC	CASSHVGQEPQETQYF
TRBV5-6	-	TRBJ2-2	-	TGTGCCAGCAGCTTGAGTACCGGGGAGCTGTTTTTT	CASSLSTGELFF
TRBV18	-	TRBJ2-3	-	TGTGCCAGCTCCCCCACAGATACGCAGTATTTT	CASSPTDTQYF
TRBV28	-	TRBJ1-5	TRBD1	TGTGCCAGCACTAACCGGGACAGGATCTTGGGGCCCCAGCATTTT	CASTNRDRILGPQHF
TRBV5-1	-	TRBJ2-5	-	TGCGCCAGCAGCTTGGGGGGGACGGAGACCCAGTACTTC	CASSLGGTETQYF
TRBV6-1	once	TRBJ2-1	-	TGTGCCAGCAGTGAAGCAATAGGGGGAGTGGAGCAGTTCTTC	CASSEAIGGVEQFF
TRBV6-1	-	TRBJ1-5	-	TGTGCCAGCAGATACAGGGAGGGACAGCCCCAGCATTTT	CASRYREGQPQHF
TRBV21-1	once	TRBJ2-1	-	TGTGCCAGCAGCAACAACAGGGGAGTATACAATGAGCAGTTCTTC	CASSNNRGVYNEQFF
TRBV2	-	TRBJ1-5	-	TGTGCCAGCAGTGAAGCAGGGACCGATCAGCCCCAGCATTTT	CASSEAGTDQPQHF
TRBV29-1	-	TRBJ2-5	TRBD2	TGCAGCGTCAAAGCGGGAGGGGATGAGACCCAGTACTTC	CSVKAGGDETQYF
TRBV27	-	TRBJ2-5	-	TGTGCCAGCAGCACAGACAGGACGGATTCGGAGACCCAGTACTTC	CASSTDRTDSETQYF
TRBV5-5	-	TRBJ1-5	-	TGTGCCAGCAGCATGAGGTGGGGAGGGCCCCAGCATTTT	CASSMRWGGPQHF
TRBV29-1	-	TRBJ2-3	TRBD2	TGCAGCGTTAAGGCTAGCGGGAGTATGTACGATACGCAGTATTTT	CSVKASGSMYDTQYF
TRBV6-1	-	TRBJ2-7	TRBD1	TGTGCCAGCCGAGAGACAGGGGGCTGGGAGCAGTACTTC	CASRETGGWEQYF
TRBV6-1	-	TRBJ2-1	TRBD2	TGTGCCAGCAGTGGACTAGCGGCCAACTCCTACAATGAGCAGTTCTTC	CASSGLAANSYNEQFF
TRBV7-2	-	TRBJ1-3	-	TGTGCCAGCAGCCATCGGGGAGGAGGAAACACCATATATTTT	CASSHRGGGNTIYF
TRBV28	-	TRBJ2-1	-	TGTGCCAGCACAACCCCGACTAGGCGGCAGTTCTTC	CASTTPTRRQFF